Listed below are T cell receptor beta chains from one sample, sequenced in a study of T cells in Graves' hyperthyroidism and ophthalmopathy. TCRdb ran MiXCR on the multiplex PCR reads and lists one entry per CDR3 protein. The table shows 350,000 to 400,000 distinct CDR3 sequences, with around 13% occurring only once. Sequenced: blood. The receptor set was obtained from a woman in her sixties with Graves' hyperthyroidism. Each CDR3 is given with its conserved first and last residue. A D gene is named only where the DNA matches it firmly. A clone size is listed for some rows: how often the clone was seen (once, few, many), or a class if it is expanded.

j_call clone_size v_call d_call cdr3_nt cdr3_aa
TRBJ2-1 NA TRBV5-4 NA TGTGCCAGCAGCTTGGATCTAGCGAGATACAATGAGCAGTTCTTC CASSLDLARYNEQFF
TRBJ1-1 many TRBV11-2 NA TGTGCCAGCAGCTTATCACTCCCGGGGGCAGGCACTGAAGCTTTCTTT CASSLSLPGAGTEAFF
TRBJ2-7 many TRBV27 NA TGTGCCAGCAGTTTATGGCAGGGGAGTGGGGCGCAGTACTTC CASSLWQGSGAQYF
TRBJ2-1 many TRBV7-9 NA TGTGCCAGCAGCTTAGAGAGGGAGAGCAAGGGTGAGCAGTTCTTC CASSLERESKGEQFF
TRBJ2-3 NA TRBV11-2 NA TGTGCCAGCAGCTTAGGTTCGGGGGAAGCCGATACGCAGTATTTT CASSLGSGEADTQYF
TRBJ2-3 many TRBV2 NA TGTGCCAGCAGTGCCCGACGCCTCACAGATACGCAGTATTTT CASSARRLTDTQYF
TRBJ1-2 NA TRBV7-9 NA TGTGCCAGCAGCTCCGATCCCCCGGGACTGATAAACTATGGCTACACCTTC CASSSDPPGLINYGYTF
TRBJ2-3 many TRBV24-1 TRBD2 TGTGCCACCAGGGCAGGGAGGGAAGATACGCAGTATTTT CATRAGREDTQYF
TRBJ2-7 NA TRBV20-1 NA TGCAGTGCCAAGGGAGGGGGCGAAGTCAACGAGCAGTACTTC CSAKGGGEVNEQYF
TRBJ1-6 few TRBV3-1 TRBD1 TGTGCCAGCAGCCAAAGGACAGGGGGCTCCTATAATTCACCCCTCCACTTT CASSQRTGGSYNSPLHF
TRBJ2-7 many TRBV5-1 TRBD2 TGCGCCAGCAGCTTGGCGGGACTAGCCTACGAGCAGTACTTC CASSLAGLAYEQYF
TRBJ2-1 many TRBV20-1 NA TGCAGTGCTAGTTCGGGGGCTGGCGGGCCTAGCTCCTACAATGAGCAGTTCTTC CSASSGAGGPSSYNEQFF
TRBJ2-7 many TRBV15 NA TGTGCCACCAGCAAGGTGGGGGGGCAGCAGTACTTC CATSKVGGQQYF
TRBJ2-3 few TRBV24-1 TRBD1 TGTGCCACCAGTGATACCGACAGGGCATACACAGATACGCAGTATTTT CATSDTDRAYTDTQYF
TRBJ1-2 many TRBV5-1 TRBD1 TGCGCCAGCAGCTTGATGTCGGGACAGGGGGCTTACTATGGCTACACCTTC CASSLMSGQGAYYGYTF
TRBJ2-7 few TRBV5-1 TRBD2 TGCGCCAGCAGCTTGGGGACTAGCGGGAGCTCCTACGAGCAGTACTTC CASSLGTSGSSYEQYF
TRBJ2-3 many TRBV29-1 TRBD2 TGCAGCGCCTCACTAGCGGGAAACACAGATACGCAGTATTTT CSASLAGNTDTQYF
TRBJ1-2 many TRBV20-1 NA TGCAGTGCTAGAGCAACAGGGACTAATTATTATTTTAACTATGGCTACACCTTC CSARATGTNYYFNYGYTF
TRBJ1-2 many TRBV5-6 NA TGTGCCAGCAGCTTCCTGACAGGAACCCCTTCTAACTATGGCTACACCTTC CASSFLTGTPSNYGYTF
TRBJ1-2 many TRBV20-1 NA TGCAGTGCCCCCCAGGCAAGGGGCGACTATGGCTACACCTTC CSAPQARGDYGYTF
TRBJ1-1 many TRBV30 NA TGTGCCTGGAGTAGGGAGAACACTGAAGCTTTCTTT CAWSRENTEAFF
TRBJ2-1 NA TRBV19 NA TGTGCCAGTAGTTCCCCCGATCGACAGGCCGCCTACAATGAGCAGTTCTTC CASSSPDRQAAYNEQFF
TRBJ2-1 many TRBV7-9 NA TGTGCCAGCAGCTTAGTAGGCAGAGATGAGCAGTTCTTC CASSLVGRDEQFF
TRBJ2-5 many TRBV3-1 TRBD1 TGTGCCAGCAGACCGACAGGGCAAGAGACCCAGTACTTC CASRPTGQETQYF
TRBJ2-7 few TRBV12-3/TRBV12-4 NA TGTGCCAGCAGTTTAATGCCCTACGAGCAGTACTTC CASSLMPYEQYF
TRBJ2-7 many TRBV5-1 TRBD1 TGCGCCAGCAGTCATGGGACAGGGGGTTCCTACGAGCAGTACTTC CASSHGTGGSYEQYF
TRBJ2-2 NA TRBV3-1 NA TGTGCCAGCAGCCAAGAGGATACAGCGTGGGAGCTGTTTTTT CASSQEDTAWELFF
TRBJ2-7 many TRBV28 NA TGTGCCAGCAGGCTTGGGAGACAATACGAGCAGTACTTC CASRLGRQYEQYF
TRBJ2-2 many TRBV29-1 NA TGCAGCGTTTCAGGGAGCCTTGGGACCGGGGAGCTGTTTTTT CSVSGSLGTGELFF
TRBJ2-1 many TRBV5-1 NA TGCGCCAGCAGCTTGGAAGTGCATGAGCAGTTCTTC CASSLEVHEQFF
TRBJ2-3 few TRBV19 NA TGTGCCAGTAGTGTTTCAGATACGCAGTATTTT CASSVSDTQYF
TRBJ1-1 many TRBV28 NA TGTGCCAGCAGTTTGGGACACATGAACACTGAAGCTTTCTTT CASSLGHMNTEAFF
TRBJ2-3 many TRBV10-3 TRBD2 TGTGCCATCAGTCTTGGACTAGCGAAGACAGATACGCAGTATTTT CAISLGLAKTDTQYF
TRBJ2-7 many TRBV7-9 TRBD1 TGTGCCAGCAGCTTAGGAAGGTGGCCAGGGGGCCGGGAGCAGTACTTC CASSLGRWPGGREQYF
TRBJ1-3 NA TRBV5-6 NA TGTGCCAGCAGCCGGGGAACGGGGTCTCGACACTCTGGAAACACCATATATTTT CASSRGTGSRHSGNTIYF
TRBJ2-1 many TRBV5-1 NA TGCGCCAGCAGCTTGGCCGTGGAGGCTTACAATGAGCAGTTCTTC CASSLAVEAYNEQFF
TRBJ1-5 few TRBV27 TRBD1 TGTGCCAGCAGCCGTATTCAGGGGGCGAGATATAGCGATCAGCCCCAGCATTTT CASSRIQGARYSDQPQHF
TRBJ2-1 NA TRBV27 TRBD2 TGTGCATCGGGACTAGCTTTAAATGAGCAGTTCTTC CASGLALNEQFF
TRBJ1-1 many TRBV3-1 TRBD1 TGTGCCAGCAGCACCGGGACAGGGGCCACTGAAGCTTTCTTT CASSTGTGATEAFF
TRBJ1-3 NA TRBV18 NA TGTGCCAGCTCACCAGTTCAGGGAAGCTCTGGAAACACCATATATTTT CASSPVQGSSGNTIYF
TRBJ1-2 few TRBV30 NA TGTGCCTGGAGTGTAGGTGGACCCTATGGCTACACCTTC CAWSVGGPYGYTF
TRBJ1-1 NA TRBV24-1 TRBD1 TGTGCCACCAGTGATTTCCAGGGGGCGGAAGCTTTCTTT CATSDFQGAEAFF
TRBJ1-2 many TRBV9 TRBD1 TGTGCCAGCAGCGTAGGGGACAGGGGGGACTATGGCTACACCTTC CASSVGDRGDYGYTF
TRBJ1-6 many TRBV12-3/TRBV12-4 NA TGTGCCAGCAGTTTAGGGGGTGATAATTCACCCCTCCACTTT CASSLGGDNSPLHF
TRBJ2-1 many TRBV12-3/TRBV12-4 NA TGTGCCAGCCTAAAGGTCGGCAGGGTCAATGAGCAGTTCTTC CASLKVGRVNEQFF
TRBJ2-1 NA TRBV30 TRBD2 TGTGCCTGGAGTGTACGGGGACTAGCGGGGAATGAGCAGTTCTTC CAWSVRGLAGNEQFF
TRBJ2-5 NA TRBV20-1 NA TGCAGTGCTGGGGATTGGAGCAATCAAGAGACCCAGTACTTC CSAGDWSNQETQYF
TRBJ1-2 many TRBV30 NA TGTGCCAGCCGACGAAGGGGAGGTCACTATGGCTACACCTTC CASRRRGGHYGYTF
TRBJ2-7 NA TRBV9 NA TGTGCCAGACCGAACCGGGACACGGAACGCGAGCAGTACTTC CARPNRDTEREQYF
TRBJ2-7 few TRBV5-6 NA TGTGCCAGCAGCTTCCCCACGGAAGAAAAGCAGTACTTC CASSFPTEEKQYF
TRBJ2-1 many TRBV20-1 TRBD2 TGCAGTGCTAGTTCGGGGGGACCCAATGAGCAGTTCTTC CSASSGGPNEQFF
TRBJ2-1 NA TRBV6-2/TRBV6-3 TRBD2 TGTGCCAGCAAGATTTCAGCGGGAGCTAACAATGAGCAGTTCTTC CASKISAGANNEQFF
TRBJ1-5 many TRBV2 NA TGTGCCAGCAGTGACAGGTCCTTATCAAGTCAGCCCCAGCATTTT CASSDRSLSSQPQHF
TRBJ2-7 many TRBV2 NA TGTGCCAGCAGTGAGGGAACAGCCCCCTACGAGCAGTACTTC CASSEGTAPYEQYF
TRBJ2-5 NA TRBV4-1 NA TGCGCCAGCAGCCAAGTCGGAGCTGAGGCAGAGGAGACCCAGCACTTC CASSQVGAEAEETQHF
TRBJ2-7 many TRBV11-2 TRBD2 TGTGCCAGCAGCCCCCGGGGGGTTCGGGGGGGCGAGCAGTACTTC CASSPRGVRGGEQYF
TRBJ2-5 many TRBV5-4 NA TGTGCCAGCAGCTTGAGGGGGGCGATTGAGACCCAGTACTTC CASSLRGAIETQYF